This entry describes one T cell receptor beta chain. These data are taken from a study of blood T cell repertoires in COVID-19. Across the whole study: COVID-19 samples, acute and convalescent, were from the United States, Italy and Spain. From T cells, B-cell-depleted T cells, or PBMCs came the material, which was cDNA or gDNA.

The V gene end was trimmed by 4 bases and the J gene end by 6 bases; junction bases not matched to a gene: 8. This CDR3 region has 14 residues. Germline V CDR1 and CDR2: ENHRY, SYGVKD. In the authors' workflow: Reference gene primer amplification in the assay estimated nucleated cell counts. Measured with immunoSEQ multiplex PCR; TCRdb has only the in-frame clones, and not every one. D and trimming were read from the DNA, whereas the V and J calls and clone size are those reported in that table. The top ten clones hold about 17% of a sample with 60,000 or so clones, 85% of them seen once. The sequence was collected from a human donor in a cohort sampled during active COVID-19. The V call is TRBV10-3, the J call TRBJ1-2; TRBD1 agrees at 7 bases. The sequencing sample was made of peripheral blood. In nucleotides, the CDR3 is TGTGCCATCAGTGCCGACGAGGGGGCGAATGGCTACACCTTC. It is translated as CAISADEGANGYTF.